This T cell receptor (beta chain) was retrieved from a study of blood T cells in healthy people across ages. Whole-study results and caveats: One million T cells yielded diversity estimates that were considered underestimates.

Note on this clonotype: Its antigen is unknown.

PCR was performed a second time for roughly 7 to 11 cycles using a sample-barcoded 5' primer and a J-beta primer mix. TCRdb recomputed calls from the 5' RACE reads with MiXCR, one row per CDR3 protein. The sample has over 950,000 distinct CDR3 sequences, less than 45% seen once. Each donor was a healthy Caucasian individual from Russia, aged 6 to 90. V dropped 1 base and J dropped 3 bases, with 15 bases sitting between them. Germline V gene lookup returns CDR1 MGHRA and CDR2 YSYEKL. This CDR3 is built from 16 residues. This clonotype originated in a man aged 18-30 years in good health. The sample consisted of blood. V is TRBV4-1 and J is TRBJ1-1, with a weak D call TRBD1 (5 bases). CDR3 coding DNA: TGCGCCAGCAGCCAAGGGAGGGGAGGGGACGACACTGAAGCTTTCTTT. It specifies CASSQGRGGDDTEAFF.